Following are 8 T cell receptor beta chains from one sample sequenced in a study of T cell repertoires in cytomegalovirus infection. Which antigens these TCRs recognize remains unknown. In TCRdb, the reads were re-called with MiXCR into one record per CDR3 protein. The repertoire holds fewer than 1,000,000 distinct CDR3 sequences, with roughly 31% as singletons. Sample: cultured CD8+ T cells from PBMCs, taken from culture after CMV antigen stimulation. The receptors stem from a human donor in good health (CMV status not recorded). Some clones in this sample may be carry-over from other donors' samples.

The CDR3: CAISDPTSGGDEQYF. The CDR3, as DNA: TGTGCCATCAGTGACCCAACTAGCGGGGGTGACGAGCAGTACTTC. The chain uses TRBV10-3 and TRBJ2-7; 11 nucleotides align to TRBD2. V trimming: 3 bases; J trimming: 5 bases; junction bases outside the gene matches: 6. Germline V CDR1 and CDR2: ENHRY, SYGVKD. The CDR3 has 15 residues.

Ten or more counts support this clonotype. CDR3 sequence: CASSFRQQETQYF. CDR3 bases: TGTGCCAGCAGCTTTCGACAGCAAGAGACCCAGTACTTC. The rearrangement links TRBV7-9 to TRBJ2-5, with D perhaps TRBD1 (5 bases). Per the germline V gene, CDR1 is SEHNR and CDR2 is FQNEAQ (reference sequence). The CDR3 runs to 13 residues. Trimming removed 3 bases at V and 2 bases at J, with 7 bases between.

The genes are TRBV15 and TRBJ2-3; 8 bases match TRBD2. The V and J ends lost 5 bases and 0 bases, in that order; junction bases with no gene match: 4. Germline CDR1 and CDR2: LNHNV and YYDKDF (reference sequence). The CDR3 covers 15 residues. The CDR3 DNA is TGTGCCACCAGCGTCGGGGGGGCTAGCACAGATACGCAGTATTTT. Translation: CATSVGGASTDTQYF.

This clonotype was seen just once. The chain employs TRBV7-4 and TRBJ2-6; maybe TRBD1 (6 bases). Germline CDR1 and CDR2: SGHVT and SQSDAQ. Trimming shortened V by 6 bases and J by 0 bases, and 18 bases separated the two germline ends. The CDR3 loop spans 18 amino acids. In nucleotides, the CDR3 is TGTGCCAGCAGACATCGGGACACTCTTTTCTCTGGGGCCAACGTCCTGACTTTC. It specifies CASRHRDTLFSGANVLTF.

This clonotype was picked up a small number of times. The genes are TRBV5-6 and TRBJ2-1; no clear D gene. V shed 3 bases and J shed 4 bases, with 8 bases lying between them. The CDR3 spans 13 residues. Germline CDR1 is SGHDT and CDR2 is YYEEEE. CDR3 region: CASSSLQYNEQFF. The CDR3 DNA reads as TGTGCCAGCAGCTCCCTGCAGTACAATGAGCAGTTCTTC.

The chain has TRBV7-8 and TRBJ1-6; D is undetermined. CDR3 length equals 16 residues. Germline CDR1 and CDR2: SGHVS and FQNEAQ. V was clipped by 1 base and J by 4 bases, with 11 bases between them. The CDR3 bases are TGTGCCAGCAGCTTAGGGGAGGGCGGGTATAATTCACCCCTCCACTTT. It encodes CASSLGEGGYNSPLHF.

This clonotype was found many times. This chain connects TRBV7-2 to TRBJ2-5; possibly TRBD1 or TRBD2 for D (5 bases each). The germline V and J ends were trimmed by 1 base and 0 bases, with 12 bases remaining between them. This CDR3 spans 16 amino acids. The germline V gene has CDR1 SGHTA and CDR2 FQGNSA. The CDR3 is CASSLERTLYQETQYF. The CDR3 DNA reads TGTGCCAGCAGCTTAGAGCGGACACTGTACCAAGAGACCCAGTACTTC.

This clonotype has a handful of counts. The chain couples TRBV4-2 to TRBJ2-2; a possible D gene is TRBD2 (5 bases). This CDR3 is 17 amino acids long. Trimming stripped 2 bases from V and 2 bases from J, with 15 bases between. Germline CDR1 and CDR2: LGHNA and YNFKEQ. CDR3 DNA: TGTGCCAGCAGCCAACGCGAGCGAGCGGAAAACACCGGGGAGCTGTTTTTT. It yields the protein CASSQRERAENTGELFF.